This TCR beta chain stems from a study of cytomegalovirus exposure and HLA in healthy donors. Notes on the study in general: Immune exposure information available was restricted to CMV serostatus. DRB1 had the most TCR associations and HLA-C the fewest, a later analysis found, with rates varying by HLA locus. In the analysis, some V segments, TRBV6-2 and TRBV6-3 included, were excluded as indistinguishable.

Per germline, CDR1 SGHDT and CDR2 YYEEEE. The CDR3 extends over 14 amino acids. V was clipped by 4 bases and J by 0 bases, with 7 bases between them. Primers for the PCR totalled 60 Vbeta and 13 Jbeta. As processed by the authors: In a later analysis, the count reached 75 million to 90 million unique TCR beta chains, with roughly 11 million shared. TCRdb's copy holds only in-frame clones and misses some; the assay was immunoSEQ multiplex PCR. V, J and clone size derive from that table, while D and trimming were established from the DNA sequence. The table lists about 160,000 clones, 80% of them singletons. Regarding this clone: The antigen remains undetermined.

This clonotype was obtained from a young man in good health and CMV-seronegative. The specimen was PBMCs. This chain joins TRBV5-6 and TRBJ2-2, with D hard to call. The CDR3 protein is CASSRSPNTGELFF. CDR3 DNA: TGTGCCAGCAGCCGAAGCCCGAACACCGGGGAGCTGTTTTTT.